These T cell receptor beta chains were read from a single sample in a study of blood T cell repertoires in COVID-19. The data were produced by immunoSEQ multiplex PCR, yet TCRdb's version contains in-frame clones alone and is incomplete. The sample consists of about 150,000 clones, around 84% of them appearing once. Sequencing used peripheral blood. These receptors all come from a human donor with acute or convalescent COVID-19. The donor label of this sample is uncertain. Each CDR3 is given with its conserved first and last residue. Each record gives: J gene, V gene, clone size, D gene, CDR3 protein, CDR3 DNA. The D gene is left open where the match is weak. Size values are once, few and many counts, or a class for expanded clones, and some rows have none.

TRBJ1-3 TRBV7-2 NA TRBD1 CASSHDRGSGNTIYF TGTGCCAGCAGCCATGACAGGGGTTCCGGAAACACCATATATTTT
TRBJ2-5 TRBV21-1 NA NA CATHIGGRRETQYF TGTGCCACCCATATAGGCGGGAGGAGAGAGACCCAGTACTTC
TRBJ2-5 TRBV30 NA NA CAWATHKETQYF TGTGCCTGGGCGACTCATAAAGAGACCCAGTACTTC
TRBJ2-3 TRBV7-9 once TRBD1 CASSLVLTGVADTQYF TGTGCCAGCAGCTTAGTTTTGACAGGGGTAGCAGATACGCAGTATTTT
TRBJ2-3 TRBV3-1/TRBV3-2 few NA CASSPPFSGDTQYF TGTGCCAGCAGTCCCCCGTTCAGCGGAGATACGCAGTATTTT
TRBJ2-6 TRBV5-8 NA NA CASSFGGSGANVLTF TGTGCCAGCAGCTTTGGCGGTTCTGGGGCCAACGTCCTGACTTTC
TRBJ2-5 TRBV5-1 NA NA CASSPGGLGAQETQYF TGCGCCAGCAGCCCCGGTGGGCTTGGGGCACAAGAGACCCAGTACTTC
TRBJ1-1 TRBV3-1/TRBV3-2 NA TRBD1 CASSFQGVRAEAFF TGTGCCAGCAGCTTCCAGGGGGTAAGGGCTGAAGCTTTCTTT
TRBJ2-7 TRBV11-2 once NA CASSSSYEQYF TGTGCCAGCAGCTCTTCTTACGAGCAGTACTTC
TRBJ1-2 TRBV28 once TRBD1 CASSGPGQTNYGYTF TGTGCCAGCAGTGGGCCGGGACAGACTAACTATGGCTACACCTTC
TRBJ1-1 TRBV18 NA NA CASSPSGGDTEAFF TGTGCCAGCTCACCTTCGGGAGGGGACACTGAAGCTTTCTTT
TRBJ1-2 TRBV6-5 NA NA CASRLDRLYGYTF TGTGCCAGCCGATTAGACAGACTCTATGGCTACACCTTC
TRBJ1-5 TRBV19 NA NA CASSIMGRDQPQHF TGTGCCAGTAGTATAATGGGGAGGGATCAGCCCCAGCATTTT
TRBJ2-2 TRBV5-3 NA TRBD1 CARSGRTGRTGELFF TGTGCCAGAAGTGGGAGGACAGGGCGAACCGGGGAGCTGTTTTTT
TRBJ2-2 TRBV11-3 NA NA CASSLSGTGELFF TGTGCCAGCAGCCTATCCGGGACCGGGGAGCTGTTTTTT
TRBJ2-7 TRBV20-1 NA NA CSASILVETYEQYF TGCAGTGCTAGTATCTTGGTCGAGACCTACGAGCAGTACTTC
TRBJ2-1 TRBV7-8 NA NA CASSPEGYNEQFF TGTGCCAGCAGCCCTGAGGGCTACAATGAGCAGTTCTTC
TRBJ1-6 TRBV2 few NA CASSELHSGSYNSPLHF TGTGCCAGCAGTGAATTGCATTCGGGGTCCTATAATTCACCCCTCCACTTT
TRBJ1-2 TRBV12-3/TRBV12-4 NA TRBD1 CASSLQGAGYTF TGTGCCAGCAGTTTACAGGGGGCGGGCTACACCTTC
TRBJ1-2 TRBV10-3 NA TRBD1 CAISTGEDGYTF TGTGCCATCAGCACAGGGGAGGATGGCTACACCTTC
TRBJ2-1 TRBV15 NA TRBD2 CATSHWGTSGSSYNEQFF TGTGCCACCAGTCACTGGGGGACTAGCGGGAGCTCCTACAATGAGCAGTTCTTC
TRBJ1-6 TRBV5-6 NA NA CASSLGEGAPYNSPLHF TGTGCCAGCAGCTTGGGCGAGGGAGCCCCCTATAATTCACCCCTCCACTTT
TRBJ2-2 TRBV10-3 NA TRBD1 CVISRTGEKTANTGELFF TGTGTCATCAGCAGGACAGGGGAAAAAACCGCGAACACCGGGGAGCTGTTTTTT
TRBJ1-1 TRBV6-5 NA NA CASSPQGEAFF TGTGCCAGCAGTCCGCAGGGGGAAGCTTTCTTT
TRBJ2-4 TRBV5-6 NA NA CASSPGRGAQIQYF TGTGCCAGCAGCCCCGGTCGGGGGGCGCAAATTCAGTACTTC
TRBJ2-1 TRBV30 once NA CARGAGSGNEQFF TGTGCCCGGGGGGCGGGATCGGGCAATGAGCAGTTCTTC
TRBJ1-6 TRBV5-5 NA NA CASSSAQGYNSPLHF TGTGCCAGCAGCTCAGCACAGGGATATAATTCACCCCTCCACTTT
TRBJ1-5 TRBV30 NA TRBD1 CAWSTGAGQPQHF TGTGCCTGGAGTACAGGGGCGGGTCAGCCCCAGCATTTT
TRBJ1-5 TRBV28 NA TRBD1 CASSRTGAANQPQHF TGTGCCAGCAGTCGGACAGGGGCGGCAAATCAGCCCCAGCATTTT
TRBJ1-2 TRBV27 NA TRBD1 CASRSTGVAGGYTF TGTGCCAGCAGATCGACAGGGGTGGCGGGAGGCTACACCTTC
TRBJ2-3 TRBV9 NA NA CASSVGTGSGTDTQYF TGTGCCAGCAGCGTAGGAACCGGGAGCGGCACAGATACGCAGTATTTT